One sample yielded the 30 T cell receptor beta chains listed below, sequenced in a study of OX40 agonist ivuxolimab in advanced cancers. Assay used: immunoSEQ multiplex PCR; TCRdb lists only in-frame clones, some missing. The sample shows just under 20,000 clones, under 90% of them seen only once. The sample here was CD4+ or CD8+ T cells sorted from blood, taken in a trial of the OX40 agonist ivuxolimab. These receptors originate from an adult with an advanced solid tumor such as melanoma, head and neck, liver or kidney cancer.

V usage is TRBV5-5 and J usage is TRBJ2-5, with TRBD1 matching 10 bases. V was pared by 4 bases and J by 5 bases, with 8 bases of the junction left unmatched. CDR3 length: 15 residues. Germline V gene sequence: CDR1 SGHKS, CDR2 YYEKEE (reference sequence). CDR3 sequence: CASSPGQGIAETQYF. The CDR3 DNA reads TGTGCCAGCAGCCCGGGACAGGGGATCGCGGAGACCCAGTACTTC.

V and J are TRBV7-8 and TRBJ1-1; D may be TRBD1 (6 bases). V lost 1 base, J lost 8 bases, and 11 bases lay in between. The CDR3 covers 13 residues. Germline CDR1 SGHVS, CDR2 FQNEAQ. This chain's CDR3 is CASSLGGTQEAFF. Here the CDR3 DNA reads TGTGCCAGCAGCTTAGGAGGGACACAAGAAGCTTTCTTT.

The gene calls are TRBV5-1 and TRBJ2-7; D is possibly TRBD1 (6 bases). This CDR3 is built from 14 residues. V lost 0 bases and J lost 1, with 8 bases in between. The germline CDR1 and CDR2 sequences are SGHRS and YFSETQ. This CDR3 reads CASSLVDSSYEQYF. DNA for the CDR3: TGCGCCAGCAGCTTGGTGGACAGTTCCTACGAGCAGTACTTC. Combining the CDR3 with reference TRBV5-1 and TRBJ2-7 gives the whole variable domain KAGVTQTPRYLIKTRGQQVTLSCSPISGHRSVSWYQQTPGQGLQFLFEYFSETQRNKGNFPGRFSGRQFSNSRSEMNVSTLELGDSALYLCASSLVDSSYEQYFGPGTRLTVT.

In nucleotides, the CDR3 is TGTGCCAGCAGTCGTCAGGGACAGGCGAACACTGAAGCTTTCTTT. Protein: CASSRQGQANTEAFF. The J gene is TRBJ1-1, the V gene TRBV2; 8 bases are shared with TRBD1. In germline, CDR1 is SNHLY, CDR2 FYNNEI. This CDR3 comprises 15 residues. Trimming at V came to 5 bases and at J to 1 base, leaving 6 bases not matched to a gene.

CDR3 protein: CASSLGPGVSSYEQYF. CDR3 in DNA: TGTGCCAGCAGCTTAGGTCCGGGAGTAAGCTCCTACGAGCAGTACTTC. J is TRBJ2-7 and V is TRBV7-8, with D possibly matching TRBD2 (6 bases). The CDR3 is made up of 16 amino acids. Germline lookup yields CDR1 SGHVS and CDR2 FQNEAQ. V was pared by 1 base and J by 0 bases, with 13 bases between.

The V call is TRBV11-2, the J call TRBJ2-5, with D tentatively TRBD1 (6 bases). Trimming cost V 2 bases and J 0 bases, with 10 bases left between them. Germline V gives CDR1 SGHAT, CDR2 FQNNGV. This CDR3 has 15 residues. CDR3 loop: CASSLKQGNQETQYF. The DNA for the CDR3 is TGTGCCAGCAGCTTAAAACAGGGAAACCAAGAGACCCAGTACTTC. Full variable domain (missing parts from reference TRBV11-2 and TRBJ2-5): EAGVAQSPRYKIIEKRQSVAFWCNPISGHATLYWYQQILGQGPKLLIQFQNNGVVDDSQLPKDRFSAERLKGVDSTLKIQPAKLEDSAVYLCASSLKQGNQETQYFGPGTRLLVL.

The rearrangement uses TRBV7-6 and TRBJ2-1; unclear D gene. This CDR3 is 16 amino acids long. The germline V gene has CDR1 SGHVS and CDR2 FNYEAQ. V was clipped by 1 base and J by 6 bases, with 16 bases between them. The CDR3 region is CASSLDSPQTPNEQFF. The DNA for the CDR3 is TGTGCCAGCAGCTTAGATTCGCCTCAAACTCCCAATGAGCAGTTCTTC. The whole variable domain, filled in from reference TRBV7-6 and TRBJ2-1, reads GAGVSQSPRYKVTKRGQDVALRCDPISGHVSLYWYRQALGQGPEFLTYFNYEAQQDKSGLPNDRFSAERPEGSISTLTIQRTEQRDSAMYRCASSLDSPQTPNEQFFGPGTRLTVL.

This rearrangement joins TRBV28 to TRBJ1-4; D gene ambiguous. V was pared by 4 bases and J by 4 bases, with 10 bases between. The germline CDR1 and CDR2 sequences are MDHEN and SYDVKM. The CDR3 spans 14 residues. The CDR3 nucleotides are TGTGCCAGCAGTTACCTACAGTATAATGAAAAACTGTTTTTT. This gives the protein CASSYLQYNEKLFF. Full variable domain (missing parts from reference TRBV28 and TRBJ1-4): DVKVTQSSRYLVKRTGEKVFLECVQDMDHENMFWYRQDPGLGLRLIYFSYDVKMKEKGDIPEGYSVSREKKERFSLILESASTNQTSMYLCASSYLQYNEKLFFGSGTQLSVL.

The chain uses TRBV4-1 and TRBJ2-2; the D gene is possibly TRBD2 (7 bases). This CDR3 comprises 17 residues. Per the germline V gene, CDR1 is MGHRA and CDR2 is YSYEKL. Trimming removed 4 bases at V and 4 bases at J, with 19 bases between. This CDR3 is CASSPRGGAFSTGELFF. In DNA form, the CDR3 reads TGCGCCAGCAGCCCGAGGGGGGGGGCGTTTAGCACCGGGGAGCTGTTTTTT.

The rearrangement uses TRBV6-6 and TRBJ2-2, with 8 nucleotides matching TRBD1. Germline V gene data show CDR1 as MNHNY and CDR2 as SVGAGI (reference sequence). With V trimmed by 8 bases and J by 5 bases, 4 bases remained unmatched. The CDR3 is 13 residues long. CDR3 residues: CASSQGVTGELFF. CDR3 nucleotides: TGTGCCAGCTCACAGGGGGTTACCGGGGAGCTGTTTTTT.

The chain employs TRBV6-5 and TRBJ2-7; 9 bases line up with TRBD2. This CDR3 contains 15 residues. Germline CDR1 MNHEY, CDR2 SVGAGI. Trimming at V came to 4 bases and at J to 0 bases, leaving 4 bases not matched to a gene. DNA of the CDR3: TGTGCCAGCAGTTTGACTAGCGGTCCCTCCTACGAGCAGTACTTC. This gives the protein CASSLTSGPSYEQYF.

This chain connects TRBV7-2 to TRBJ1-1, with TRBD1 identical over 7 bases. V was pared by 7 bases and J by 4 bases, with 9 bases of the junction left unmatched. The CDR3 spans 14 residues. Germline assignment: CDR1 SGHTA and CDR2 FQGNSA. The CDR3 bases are TGTGCCAGCACGGCAGGGGGAAGCGTCACTGAAGCTTTCTTT. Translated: CASTAGGSVTEAFF.

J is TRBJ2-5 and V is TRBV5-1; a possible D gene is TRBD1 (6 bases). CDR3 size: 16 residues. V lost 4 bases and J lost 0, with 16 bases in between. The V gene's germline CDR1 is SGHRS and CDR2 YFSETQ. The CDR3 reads CASSLSDSPYQETQYF. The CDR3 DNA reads TGCGCCAGCAGCCTCTCGGACAGTCCTTACCAAGAGACCCAGTACTTC.

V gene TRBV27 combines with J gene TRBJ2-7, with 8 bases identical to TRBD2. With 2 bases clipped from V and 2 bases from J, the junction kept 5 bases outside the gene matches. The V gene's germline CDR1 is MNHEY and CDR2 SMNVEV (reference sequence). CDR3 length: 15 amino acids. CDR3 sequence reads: CASSLKAGATYEQYF. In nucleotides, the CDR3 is TGTGCCAGCAGTTTAAAAGCGGGGGCGACCTACGAGCAGTACTTC.

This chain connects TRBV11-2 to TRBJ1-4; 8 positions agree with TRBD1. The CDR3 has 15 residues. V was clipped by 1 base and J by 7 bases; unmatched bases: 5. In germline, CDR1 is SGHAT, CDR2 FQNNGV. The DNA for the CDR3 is TGTGCCAGCAGCTTAGTCACAGGACAGGGTGAAAAACTGTTTTTT. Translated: CASSLVTGQGEKLFF.

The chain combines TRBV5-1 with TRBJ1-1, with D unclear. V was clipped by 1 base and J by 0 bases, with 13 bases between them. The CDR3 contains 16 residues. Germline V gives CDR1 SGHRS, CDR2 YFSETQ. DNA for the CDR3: TGCGCCAGCAGCTTGAACGGAGCATCCATGAACACTGAAGCTTTCTTT. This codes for CASSLNGASMNTEAFF.

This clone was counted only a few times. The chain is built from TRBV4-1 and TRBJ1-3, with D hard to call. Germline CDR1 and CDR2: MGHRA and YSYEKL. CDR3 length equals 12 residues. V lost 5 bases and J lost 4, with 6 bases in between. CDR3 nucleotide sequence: TGCGCCAGCAGCTCTATCGGAAACACCATATATTTT. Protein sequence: CASSSIGNTIYF.

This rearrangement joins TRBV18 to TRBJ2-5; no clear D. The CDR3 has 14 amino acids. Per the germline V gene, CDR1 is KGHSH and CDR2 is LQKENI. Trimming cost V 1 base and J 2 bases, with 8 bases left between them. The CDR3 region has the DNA TGTGCCAGCTCACCACGGGGTACACAAGAGACCCAGTACTTC. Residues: CASSPRGTQETQYF.

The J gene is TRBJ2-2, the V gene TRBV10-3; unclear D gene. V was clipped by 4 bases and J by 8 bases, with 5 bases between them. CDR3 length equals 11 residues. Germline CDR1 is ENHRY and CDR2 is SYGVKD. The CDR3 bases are TGTGCCATCAGTGCGGCGGGGGAGCTGTTTTTT. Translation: CAISAAGELFF.

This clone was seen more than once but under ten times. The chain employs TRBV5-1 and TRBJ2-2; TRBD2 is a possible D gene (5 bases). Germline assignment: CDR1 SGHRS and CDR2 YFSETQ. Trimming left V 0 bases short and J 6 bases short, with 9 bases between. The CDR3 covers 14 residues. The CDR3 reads CASSLARGSGELFF. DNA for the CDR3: TGCGCCAGCAGCTTGGCCCGGGGTTCCGGGGAGCTGTTTTTT.

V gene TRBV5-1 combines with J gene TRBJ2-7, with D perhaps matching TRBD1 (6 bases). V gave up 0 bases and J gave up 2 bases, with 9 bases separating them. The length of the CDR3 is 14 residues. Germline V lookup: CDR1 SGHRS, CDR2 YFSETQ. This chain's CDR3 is CASSLGTATYEQYF. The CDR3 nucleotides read TGCGCCAGCAGCTTGGGGACAGCAACCTACGAGCAGTACTTC.

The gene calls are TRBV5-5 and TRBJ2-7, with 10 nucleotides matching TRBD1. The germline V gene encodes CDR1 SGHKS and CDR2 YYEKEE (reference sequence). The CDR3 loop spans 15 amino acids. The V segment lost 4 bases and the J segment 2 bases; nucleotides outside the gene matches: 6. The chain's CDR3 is CASSRGTGVTYEQYF. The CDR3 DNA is TGTGCCAGCAGCCGCGGGACAGGGGTAACCTACGAGCAGTACTTC.

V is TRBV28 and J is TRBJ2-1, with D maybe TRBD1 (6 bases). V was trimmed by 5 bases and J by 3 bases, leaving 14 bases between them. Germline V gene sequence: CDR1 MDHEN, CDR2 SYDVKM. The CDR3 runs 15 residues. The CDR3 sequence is CASSLSDRFYNEQFF. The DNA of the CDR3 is TGTGCCAGCAGTCTCTCGGACAGATTCTACAATGAGCAGTTCTTC.

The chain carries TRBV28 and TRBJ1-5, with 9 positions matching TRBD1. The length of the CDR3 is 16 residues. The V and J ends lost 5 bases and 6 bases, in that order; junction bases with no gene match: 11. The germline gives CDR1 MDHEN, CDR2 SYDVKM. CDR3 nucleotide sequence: TGTGCCAGCAGTCAATGGGGACAGGGCGGGGGTCAGCCCCAGCATTTT. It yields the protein CASSQWGQGGGQPQHF.

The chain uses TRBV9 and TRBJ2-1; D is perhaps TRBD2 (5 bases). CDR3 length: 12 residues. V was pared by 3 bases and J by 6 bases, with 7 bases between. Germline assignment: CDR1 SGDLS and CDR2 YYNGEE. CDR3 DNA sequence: TGTGCCAGCAGCGCTGCGGGCAATGAGCAGTTCTTC. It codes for CASSAAGNEQFF.

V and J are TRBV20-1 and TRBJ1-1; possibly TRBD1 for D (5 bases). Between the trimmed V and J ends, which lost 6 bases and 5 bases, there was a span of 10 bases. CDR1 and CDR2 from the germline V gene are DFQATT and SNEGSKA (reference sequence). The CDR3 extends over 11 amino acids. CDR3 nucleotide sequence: TGCAGTGCGCTAGGGGCAACTGAAGCTTTCTTT. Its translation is CSALGATEAFF.

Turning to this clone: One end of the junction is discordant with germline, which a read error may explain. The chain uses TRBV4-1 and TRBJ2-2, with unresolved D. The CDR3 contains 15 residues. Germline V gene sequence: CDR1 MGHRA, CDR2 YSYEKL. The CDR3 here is CASSEEATVGGELFF. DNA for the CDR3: TGCGCCAGCAGCGAAGAGGCCACCGTGGGCGGGGAGCTGTTTTTT.

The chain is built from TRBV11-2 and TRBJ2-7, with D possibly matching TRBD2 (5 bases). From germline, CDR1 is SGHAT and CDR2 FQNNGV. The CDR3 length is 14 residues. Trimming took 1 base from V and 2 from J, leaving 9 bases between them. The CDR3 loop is CASSLVASPYEQYF. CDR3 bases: TGTGCCAGCAGCTTAGTCGCTAGCCCCTACGAGCAGTACTTC.

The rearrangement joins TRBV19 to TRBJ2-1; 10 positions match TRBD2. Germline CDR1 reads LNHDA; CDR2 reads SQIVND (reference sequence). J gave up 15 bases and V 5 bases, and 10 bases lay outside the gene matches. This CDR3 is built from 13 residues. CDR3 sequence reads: CASSEREGHGGFF. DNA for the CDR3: TGTGCCAGTAGTGAGCGGGAGGGCCACGGGGGGTTCTTC. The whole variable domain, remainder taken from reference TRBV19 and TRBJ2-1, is DGGITQSPKYLFRKEGQNVTLSCEQNLNHDAMYWYRQDPGQGLRLIYYSQIVNDFQKGDIAEGYSVSREKKESFPLTVTSAQKNPTAFYLCASSEREGHGGFFGPGTRLTVL.

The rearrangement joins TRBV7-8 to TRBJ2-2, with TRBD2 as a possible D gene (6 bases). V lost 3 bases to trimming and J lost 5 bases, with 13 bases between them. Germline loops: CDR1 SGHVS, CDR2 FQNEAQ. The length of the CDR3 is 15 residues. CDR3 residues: CASSFVRGLTGELFF. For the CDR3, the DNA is TGTGCCAGCAGCTTCGTTCGGGGGTTAACCGGGGAGCTGTTTTTT.